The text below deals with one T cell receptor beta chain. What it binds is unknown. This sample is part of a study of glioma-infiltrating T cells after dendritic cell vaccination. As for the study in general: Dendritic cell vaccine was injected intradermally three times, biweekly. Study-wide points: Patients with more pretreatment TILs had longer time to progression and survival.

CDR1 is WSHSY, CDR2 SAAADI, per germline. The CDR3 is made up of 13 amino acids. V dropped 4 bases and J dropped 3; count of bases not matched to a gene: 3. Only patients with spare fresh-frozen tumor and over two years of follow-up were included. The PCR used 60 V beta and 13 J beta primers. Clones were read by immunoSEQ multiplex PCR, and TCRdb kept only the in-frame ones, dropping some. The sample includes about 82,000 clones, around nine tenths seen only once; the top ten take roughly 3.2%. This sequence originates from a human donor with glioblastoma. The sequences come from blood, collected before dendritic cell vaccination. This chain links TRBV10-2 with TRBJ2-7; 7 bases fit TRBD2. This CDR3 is CASSASSGYEQYF. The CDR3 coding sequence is TGCGCCAGCAGTGCCTCTAGCGGCTACGAGCAGTACTTC.